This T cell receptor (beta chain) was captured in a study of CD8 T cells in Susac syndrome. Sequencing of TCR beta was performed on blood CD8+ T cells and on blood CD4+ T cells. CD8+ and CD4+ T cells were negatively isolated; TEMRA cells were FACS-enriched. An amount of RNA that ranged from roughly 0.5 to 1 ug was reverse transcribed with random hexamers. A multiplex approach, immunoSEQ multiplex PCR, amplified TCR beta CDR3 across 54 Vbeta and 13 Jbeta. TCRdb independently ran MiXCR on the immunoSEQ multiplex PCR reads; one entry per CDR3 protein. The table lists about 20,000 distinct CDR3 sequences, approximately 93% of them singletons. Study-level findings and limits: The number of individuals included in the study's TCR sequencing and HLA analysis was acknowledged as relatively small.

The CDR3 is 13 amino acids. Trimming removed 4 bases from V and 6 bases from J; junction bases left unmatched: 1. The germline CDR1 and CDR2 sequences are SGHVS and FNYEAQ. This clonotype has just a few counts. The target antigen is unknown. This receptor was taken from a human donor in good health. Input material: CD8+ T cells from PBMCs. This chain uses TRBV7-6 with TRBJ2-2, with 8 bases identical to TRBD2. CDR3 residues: CASSSRGAGELFF. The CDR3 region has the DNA TGTGCCAGCAGCTCGCGGGGGGCCGGGGAGCTGTTTTTT. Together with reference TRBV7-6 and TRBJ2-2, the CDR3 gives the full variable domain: GAGVSQSPRYKVTKRGQDVALRCDPISGHVSLYWYRQALGQGPEFLTYFNYEAQQDKSGLPNDRFSAERPEGSISTLTIQRTEQRDSAMYRCASSSRGAGELFFGEGSRLTVL.